Sequencing of this T cell receptor (beta chain) was carried out in a study of blood T cell repertoires in COVID-19 (TCRdb year 2020). Background on the whole study: Samples from collaborators originated in the United States, Italy and Spain and spanned both the acute and convalescent phases of COVID-19. The material from the prospective study consisted of cDNA or gDNA derived from T cells, B-cell-depleted T cells, or PBMCs. Where available, HLA class I and class II types were obtained from metadata supplied by the sample provider rather than from assay-based typing. Nearly every sample came with metadata listing a de-identified subject ID, COVID-19 status, age in years and sex. Samples were obtained from the ongoing ImmuneRACE study (first 160 participants) and from some 1,300 subjects provided by 6 global collaborators. Subjects who had been exposed to COVID-19, were actively infected with it, or had recovered from it provided the deeply sampled blood TCRbeta repertoires that made up the dataset. A freely available public database, intended as a resource for researchers studying the immune response to SARS-CoV-2, is where the repertoires were released.

The full study reports these points: How much clinical and demographic metadata was included differed by source and by participant, and the metadata was provided uncurated.

One collaborating source in Seattle enrolled patients during active infection and followed them longitudinally through the course of disease. Collaborating institutions collected whole blood in K2EDTA tubes following their own protocols. Collaborator samples were shipped for TCRbeta analysis as frozen whole blood, isolated PBMCs, or DNA extracted from either sample type. Turning to this clone: The antigen it binds to is not known. No much larger clone is present one base from it, and per-base qualities are unavailable.

The immunoSEQ Assay, a bias-controlled multiplex PCR, was used to amplify TCRbeta CDR3 regions from genomic DNA. In the paper's pipeline: The number of nucleated cells in each sample was estimated from the amplification of reference gene primers within the assay. To quantify the absolute abundance of each unique TCRbeta CDR3 rearrangement, sequence reads were collapsed and filtered. For each sample, productive Simpson clonality was calculated by taking the square root of Simpson's diversity index across productive rearrangements. TCRdb retrieved this table from immuneACCESS and kept in-frame rearrangements only. Not all clones are present; in checked studies, unresolved V genes account for under half, and no reason is known for the remainder. That table gives V, J and clone size, and the DNA gave D and trimming. The sample profile shows 150,000 to 250,000 clones; roughly 83% of them were found once. 5.5% to 7% of the sample is in the top ten clones.

Input material: peripheral blood. The receptor's source is a woman aged 40 to 50 with COVID-19, enrolled during active disease.

CDR3 protein: CASSLRLAGYNEQFF. The nucleotides read TGCGCCAGCAGCTTGAGACTAGCGGGATACAATGAGCAGTTCTTC. The rearrangement combines TRBV5-1 with TRBJ2-1; TRBD2 matches 11 bases in the middle. Its CDR3 holds 15 amino acids, cysteine through phenylalanine. CDR3 DNA is the only sequence kept; it has 45 bases, read in frame from the first base. CDR1 SGHRS and CDR2 YFSETQ are derived from the germline V gene. Germline trimming: 1 base from V, 4 bases from J; junction bases outside gene matches: 1.